These T cell receptor beta chains were read from a single sample in a study of control samples from healthy donors and cancer patients. Clones were sequenced by immunoSEQ multiplex PCR, and TCRdb holds only the in-frame ones, with some missing. The sample includes more than 50,000 clones, 75% to 95% of them seen just once. Sequencing input: PBMCs. These receptors were collected from a woman aged 45 to 65 with colorectal cancer. CDR3s include the opening cysteine and the closing phenylalanine or tryptophan. The order of the fields is J gene, V gene, D gene, clone size, CDR3 DNA, CDR3 protein. The D gene is left open where the match is weak. Only some rows state a clone size, as once, few, many or a class for expanded clones.

TRBJ1-5 | TRBV4-1 | TRBD1 | NA | TGCGCCAGCAGCCCCCGGCCTCTGGACAGGGGCTATCAGCCCCAGCATTTT | CASSPRPLDRGYQPQHF
TRBJ2-7 | TRBV5-5 | NA | NA | TGTGCCAGCAGCTTGGCCGGGACACATCACTACGAGCAGTACTTC | CASSLAGTHHYEQYF
TRBJ2-1 | TRBV6-5 | TRBD2 | NA | TGTGCCAGCAGTTACTCGCCTAGCGGGGGGGCCAATGAGCAGTTCTTC | CASSYSPSGGANEQFF
TRBJ2-1 | TRBV9 | NA | NA | TGTGCCAGCAGCACCCTGGACAGAATCTCCTACAATGAGCAGTTCTTC | CASSTLDRISYNEQFF
TRBJ1-3 | TRBV7-7 | NA | NA | TGTGCCAGCAGCACCTTCGGGCCCAAGGTGGACACCATATATTTT | CASSTFGPKVDTIYF
TRBJ1-4 | TRBV28 | NA | NA | TGTGCCAGCAGTTTATTGGGACCTCCGGTACAACTGCTGTTTTTT | CASSLLGPPVQLLFF
TRBJ2-1 | TRBV7-9 | NA | few | TGTGCCAGCAGCACGGGATGGGAGCACAATGAGCAGTTCTTC | CASSTGWEHNEQFF
TRBJ2-7 | TRBV5-1 | NA | NA | TGCGCCAGCAGCTTGGTACAGGGGAGGAGCGAGCAGTACTTC | CASSLVQGRSEQYF
TRBJ2-5 | TRBV15 | TRBD2 | NA | TGTGCCACCAGCAGTAGGGGTCTAGCGGGGGGGAGAAAGACCCAGTACTTC | CATSSRGLAGGRKTQYF
TRBJ1-4 | TRBV10-2 | TRBD1 | NA | TGCGCCAGCACGACAGGGGAAAAACTGTTTTTT | CASTTGEKLFF
TRBJ1-1 | TRBV19 | NA | NA | TGTGCCAGTAGTGACCTTGGGCATAGAACTGAAGCTTTCTTT | CASSDLGHRTEAFF
TRBJ2-1 | TRBV28 | NA | NA | TGTGCCAGCAGTTTAACGAGCGGGCCTTCGGATGAGCAGTTCTTC | CASSLTSGPSDEQFF
TRBJ1-1 | TRBV3-1/TRBV3-2 | NA | NA | TGTGCCAGTTTAAAGAGTTTGGGGAGCCCTGAAGCTTTCTTT | CASLKSLGSPEAFF
TRBJ1-1 | TRBV3-1/TRBV3-2 | NA | NA | TGTGCCAGCAGCCAAATCCGGCAAAGCGGCACTGAAGCTTTCTTT | CASSQIRQSGTEAFF
TRBJ2-1 | TRBV28 | NA | NA | TGTGCCAGCCGGGCCACCAACTACAATGAGCAGTTCTTC | CASRATNYNEQFF
TRBJ2-7 | TRBV9 | NA | NA | TGTGCCAGCAGCACCCGGGCCGATTCCTACGAGCAGTACTTC | CASSTRADSYEQYF
TRBJ2-7 | TRBV6-5 | NA | NA | TGTGCCAGCAGGGCCGACGGGTACGAGCAGTACTTC | CASRADGYEQYF
TRBJ2-1 | TRBV6-1 | TRBD2 | NA | TGTGCCAGCAGTGAAGGACTAGCGGGACCGTTTAAGGATGAGCAGTTCTTC | CASSEGLAGPFKDEQFF
TRBJ2-2 | TRBV7-2 | NA | NA | TGTGCCAGCAGCTTGGGGGGCCTGAACACCGGGGAGCTGTTTTTT | CASSLGGLNTGELFF
TRBJ2-5 | TRBV18 | NA | NA | TGTGCCAGCTCACCGCCTAGGCCCCAAGAGACCCAGTACTTC | CASSPPRPQETQYF
TRBJ1-5 | TRBV6-6 | NA | NA | TGTGCCAGCGGGGGACACAGCAATCAGCCCCAGCATTTT | CASGGHSNQPQHF
TRBJ1-1 | TRBV6-5 | TRBD1 | once | TGTGCCAGCAGATATAACAGGGGACAGAACACTGAAGCTTTCTTT | CASRYNRGQNTEAFF
TRBJ2-5 | TRBV14 | NA | NA | TGTGCCAGCAGCCCCGATGGACAAGAGACCCAGTACTTC | CASSPDGQETQYF
TRBJ2-7 | TRBV6-5 | NA | NA | TGTGCCAGCAGTTACCAGACAGGTGCCTACGAGCAGTACTTC | CASSYQTGAYEQYF
TRBJ2-3 | TRBV2 | NA | NA | TGTGCCAGCACCGCTAGCAGTAGCACAGATACGCAGTATTTT | CASTASSSTDTQYF
TRBJ2-5 | TRBV7-7 | NA | NA | TGTGCTAGCAGCTTAGCACTTGCCAGGGACGAGACCCAGTACTTC | CASSLALARDETQYF
TRBJ1-1 | TRBV19 | TRBD1 | NA | TGTGCCAGTAGCTGGGACAGGGTGAACACTGAAGCTTTCTTT | CASSWDRVNTEAFF
TRBJ1-1 | TRBV6-5 | NA | NA | TGTGCCAGCAGTTACTCGGGGCTCAATACTGAAGCTTTCTTT | CASSYSGLNTEAFF
TRBJ2-5 | TRBV5-1 | NA | NA | TGCGCCAGCACGGGACTGCAAAAAGGGCCTCAAGAGACCCAGTACTTC | CASTGLQKGPQETQYF
TRBJ2-5 | TRBV20-1 | NA | NA | TGCAGTGCTAGTCACAATCTACAGGGACCCGAGACCCAGTACTTC | CSASHNLQGPETQYF
TRBJ1-1 | TRBV5-4 | NA | NA | TGTGCCAGCAGCTTGGCCTTGGGGGGAAGCACTGAAGCTTTCTTT | CASSLALGGSTEAFF
TRBJ1-5 | TRBV18 | NA | few | TGTGCCAGCTCACTTGGGCCCCCGAGCGGCAATCAGCCCCAGCATTTT | CASSLGPPSGNQPQHF
TRBJ2-1 | TRBV4-2 | NA | NA | TGTGCCAGCAGCCAAGATAGAAGACGGGACGACAATGAGCAGTTCTTC | CASSQDRRRDDNEQFF
TRBJ2-1 | TRBV9 | TRBD2 | NA | TGTGCCAGCAGCGTGGGCCCCAGCGGGAGTTTCTTCAATGAGCAGTTCTTC | CASSVGPSGSFFNEQFF
TRBJ1-4 | TRBV27 | NA | NA | TGTGCCAGCAGACCTTCATGGGACCCTCCTGAAAAACTGTTTTTT | CASRPSWDPPEKLFF
TRBJ2-1 | TRBV11-3 | NA | NA | TGTGCCAGCGGTTACAGGGACAATGAGCAGTTCTTC | CASGYRDNEQFF
TRBJ2-2 | TRBV27 | TRBD1 | NA | TGTGCCAGCAGTTCGAGGGACAGGGTGCTACCCGGGGAGCTGTTTTTT | CASSSRDRVLPGELFF
TRBJ2-5 | TRBV24-1 | NA | NA | TGTGCCACCAGTGATTTCGAAGAGACCCAGTACTTC | CATSDFEETQYF
TRBJ1-2 | TRBV2 | NA | NA | TGTGCCAGCAGTGGAGAACAGGGCCTTGGCTACACCTTC | CASSGEQGLGYTF
TRBJ1-5 | TRBV20-1 | NA | NA | TGCAGTGCTAGTAAAGGTGGCGGGGCCCGTAATCAGCCCCAGCATTTT | CSASKGGGARNQPQHF
TRBJ2-1 | TRBV19 | NA | NA | TGTGCCAGTAGTATGGGGACGGGCTACAATGAGCAGTTCTTC | CASSMGTGYNEQFF